The 27 T cell receptor beta chains below come from one sample, sequenced in a study of blood T cell repertoires in COVID-19. Clones were read by immunoSEQ multiplex PCR, and TCRdb kept only the in-frame ones, dropping some. The sample consists of around 250,000 clones, around 89% of them appearing once. The sequenced material came from PBMCs or T cells enriched from blood (not recorded which). The receptors were gathered from a young woman with acute COVID-19.

The chain links TRBV2 to TRBJ2-2, with no clear D. In germline, CDR1 is SNHLY, CDR2 FYNNEI. The V and J ends lost 6 bases and 9 bases respectively, with 8 bases between them. CDR3 length: 11 amino acids. This CDR3 reads CASSLLRELFF. CDR3 bases: TGTGCCAGCAGCCTCCTCCGGGAGCTGTTTTTT.

CDR3 coding DNA: TGTGCCAGCGAATTCCCTACAGGACATGAAAAACTGTTTTTT. Translated, it gives CASEFPTGHEKLFF. This sequence joins TRBV7-9 and TRBJ1-4, with a tentative D call TRBD1 (5 bases). The V gene's germline CDR1 is SEHNR and CDR2 FQNEAQ (reference sequence). The CDR3 has 14 amino acids. Trimming took off 8 bases at V and 6 bases at J, with 16 bases between the two ends.

This chain links TRBV7-6 with TRBJ2-1; D uncertain. Germline V gives CDR1 SGHVS, CDR2 FNYEAQ. The V gene lost 5 bases and the J gene lost 3 bases, with 17 bases spanning the gap. This CDR3 spans 16 amino acids. CDR3 in DNA: TGTGCCAGCAGCCTAGAGCGTAAACATCTCTACAATGAGCAGTTCTTC. It encodes CASSLERKHLYNEQFF.

This chain joins TRBV24-1 and TRBJ2-1; maybe TRBD2 (6 bases). Trimming removed 3 bases at V and 8 bases at J, with 13 bases between. Germline V gene lookup returns CDR1 KGHDR and CDR2 SFDVKD. The CDR3 consists of 14 residues. The chain's CDR3 is CATSDMLSGDEQFF. The CDR3 coding sequence is TGTGCCACCAGTGATATGCTATCGGGGGATGAGCAGTTCTTC.

V usage is TRBV10-3 and J usage is TRBJ2-2; 11 positions match TRBD2. The V segment lost 6 bases and the J segment 4 bases; nucleotides outside the gene matches: 4. Germline loops: CDR1 ENHRY, CDR2 SYGVKD. The CDR3 length is 15 residues. The CDR3 region has the DNA TGTGCCATCAGACCGGGACTAGCGGTCACCGGGGAGCTGTTTTTT. It codes for CAIRPGLAVTGELFF.

This chain uses TRBV6-2 or TRBV6-3 with TRBJ2-7, with unresolved D. The V gene lost 2 bases and the J gene lost 1 base, with 12 bases spanning the gap. Germline V gene sequence: CDR1 MNHEY, CDR2 SVGEGT. The CDR3 contains 15 residues. CDR3 in amino acids: CASSYVYGNSYEQYF. CDR3 bases: TGTGCCAGCAGTTACGTCTATGGTAATTCCTACGAGCAGTACTTC.

This chain links TRBV30 with TRBJ2-1; TRBD2 is a possible D gene (5 bases). The germline V gene encodes CDR1 GTSNPN and CDR2 SVGIG (reference sequence). This CDR3 has 15 amino acids. Trimming took off 2 bases at V and 7 bases at J, with 18 bases between the two ends. The CDR3: CAWSSLATSGNEQFF. CDR3 sequence (DNA): TGTGCCTGGAGTTCCCTCGCGACCTCGGGGAATGAGCAGTTCTTC. Based on the CDR3 plus reference TRBV30 and TRBJ2-1, the full variable domain is SQTIHQWPATLVQPVGSPLSLECTVEGTSNPNLYWYRQAAGRGLQLLFYSVGIGQISSEVPQNLSASRPQDRQFILSSKKLLLSDSGFYLCAWSSLATSGNEQFFGPGTRLTVL.

J is TRBJ1-2 and V is TRBV20-1; 7 nucleotides align to TRBD1. J gave up 3 bases and V 3 bases, and 10 bases lay outside the gene matches. The CDR3 contains 15 residues. CDR1 and CDR2 (germline): DFQATT, SNEGSKA (reference sequence). This CDR3 reads CSASMPDRIDYGYTF. DNA for the CDR3: TGCAGTGCTAGTATGCCGGACAGGATAGACTATGGCTACACCTTC.

The chain couples TRBV9 to TRBJ1-3; 10 nucleotides agree with TRBD1. The CDR3 extends over 18 amino acids. Germline trimming cut 2 bases from V and 1 base from J; bases unmatched to any gene: 9. The germline gives CDR1 SGDLS, CDR2 YYNGEE. This CDR3 reads CASSVWDRGRLSGNTIYF. Here the CDR3 DNA reads TGTGCCAGCAGCGTGTGGGACAGGGGACGGTTATCTGGAAACACCATATATTTT.

The genes are TRBV15 and TRBJ1-2, with a weak D call TRBD1 (6 bases). The CDR3 loop spans 14 amino acids. CDR1 LNHNV and CDR2 YYDKDF come from the germline V gene (reference sequence). With 5 bases removed from V and 5 bases from J, the gap between germline ends came to 15 bases. In nucleotides, the CDR3 is TGTGCCACCAGCCCCGGGACACCGCCGTATGGCTACACCTTC. It specifies CATSPGTPPYGYTF.

The chain is built from TRBV2 and TRBJ2-1; TRBD1 agrees at 9 bases. The CDR3 covers 15 residues. In germline, CDR1 is SNHLY, CDR2 FYNNEI. The V gene end was trimmed by 6 bases and the J gene end by 4 bases; junction bases not matched to a gene: 7. The DNA of the CDR3 is TGTGCCAGCAGCTTTACAGGGGGCGGTTACAATGAGCAGTTCTTC. It encodes CASSFTGGGYNEQFF. Supplemented by reference TRBV2 and TRBJ2-1, the full variable domain reads EPEVTQTPSHQVTQMGQEVILRCVPISNHLYFYWYRQILGQKVEFLVSFYNNEISEKSEIFDDQFSVERPDGSNFTLKIRSTKLEDSAMYFCASSFTGGGYNEQFFGPGTRLTVL.

V gene TRBV9 combines with J gene TRBJ2-2, with D tentatively TRBD2 (6 bases). This CDR3 is 15 amino acids long. The V and J ends lost 0 bases and 2 bases respectively, with 8 bases between them. Per germline, CDR1 SGDLS and CDR2 YYNGEE. In DNA form, the CDR3 reads TGTGCCAGCAGCGTAGGGGGGGACAACACCGGGGAGCTGTTTTTT. It encodes CASSVGGDNTGELFF.

The chain recombines TRBV23-1 with TRBJ2-3; 8 bases are shared with TRBD1. Being an ORF, TRBV23-1 has a function that is uncertain. This CDR3 region has 14 residues. Trimming at V came to 5 bases and at J to 4 bases, leaving 5 bases not matched to a gene. In DNA form, the CDR3 reads TGCGCCAGCAGTTTCCGGACAGGGCCAGATACGCAGTATTTT. Protein: CASSFRTGPDTQYF.

This clone was seen a handful of times. The gene calls are TRBV7-3 and TRBJ2-1; D is possibly TRBD2 (6 bases). V lost 1 base to trimming and J lost 9 bases, with 13 bases between them. Germline values: CDR1 SGHTA, CDR2 FQGTGA. The CDR3 spans 14 residues. DNA for the CDR3: TGTGCCAGCAGCTTAAGACGGGAGAGCCCTGAGCAGTTCTTC. Amino acid sequence: CASSLRRESPEQFF.

This clone has more than one count but fewer than ten. The genes are TRBV7-2 and TRBJ1-2; 10 nucleotides agree with TRBD1. V gave up 1 base and J gave up 6 bases; unmatched junction bases: 5. CDR3 length: 15 residues. Germline lookup yields CDR1 SGHTA and CDR2 FQGNSA. This chain's CDR3 is CASSLVGGTGDGYTF. The CDR3 DNA reads TGTGCCAGCAGCTTAGTAGGTGGGACAGGGGATGGCTACACCTTC.

This chain connects TRBV5-6 to TRBJ2-5; 8 nucleotides match TRBD1. The CDR3 spans 15 residues. The germline V gene encodes CDR1 SGHDT and CDR2 YYEEEE. The J segment lost 5 bases and the V segment lost 1 base, leaving 7 bases of the junction unmatched. CDR3 nucleotides: TGTGCCAGCAGCTTGCGGGCAGGGGGCCATGAGACCCAGTACTTC. It codes for CASSLRAGGHETQYF.

The rearrangement links TRBV29-1 to TRBJ2-7; D unresolved. CDR3 size: 12 residues. Germline CDR1 SQVTM, CDR2 ANQGSEA. V was trimmed by 7 bases and J by 1 base, leaving 11 bases between them. The CDR3 reads CSAGGGSYEQYF. DNA for the CDR3: TGCAGCGCCGGCGGCGGTTCCTACGAGCAGTACTTC.

This clone was found a few times. The rearrangement joins TRBV19 to TRBJ2-1; D is uncertain. The germline gives CDR1 LNHDA, CDR2 SQIVND (reference sequence). V lost 4 bases and J 1 base, leaving 11 bases between the germline ends. CDR3 length: 15 amino acids. The CDR3 region is CASSTLENSYNEQFF. As DNA, the CDR3 is TGTGCCAGTAGTACCCTAGAAAATTCCTACAATGAGCAGTTCTTC. The full variable domain, its missing parts supplied by reference TRBV19 and TRBJ2-1, is DGGITQSPKYLFRKEGQNVTLSCEQNLNHDAMYWYRQDPGQGLRLIYYSQIVNDFQKGDIAEGYSVSREKKESFPLTVTSAQKNPTAFYLCASSTLENSYNEQFFGPGTRLTVL.

The chain employs TRBV30 and TRBJ2-7; D call uncertain. There are 16 residues in the CDR3. The V gene's germline CDR1 is GTSNPN and CDR2 SVGIG (reference sequence). Trimming left V 3 bases short and J 1 base short, with 19 bases between. This CDR3 is CAWRAPYAGTSYEQYF. Written as DNA, the CDR3 is TGTGCCTGGAGGGCCCCGTATGCAGGAACTTCCTACGAGCAGTACTTC.

The chain couples TRBV4-3 to TRBJ2-7; 8 nucleotides line up with TRBD2. V lost 4 bases, J lost 4 bases, and 9 bases stayed unmatched. Germline CDR1 reads LGHNA; CDR2 reads YSLEER. The CDR3 has 15 amino acids. The CDR3 bases are TGCGCCAGCAGCCGAAGCGGGGGACTTGGGTACGAGCAGTACTTC. The encoded protein is CASSRSGGLGYEQYF.

Only one count was recorded for this clone. The gene calls are TRBV6-6 and TRBJ2-3; TRBD2 aligns across 9 bases. V dropped 7 bases and J dropped 3; count of bases not matched to a gene: 2. CDR1 is MNHNY, CDR2 SVGAGI, per germline (reference sequence). The CDR3 spans 13 residues. The CDR3 DNA is TGTGCCAGCAATGCGGGAGGGACAGATACGCAGTATTTT. This translates into CASNAGGTDTQYF.

This rearrangement joins TRBV5-1 to TRBJ2-1; 8 bases are a match to TRBD2. After removal of 4 bases from V and 6 bases from J, the junction contained 9 bases not matched to a gene. This CDR3 is 15 amino acids long. CDR1 is SGHRS and CDR2 is YFSETQ in the germline V gene. CDR3 nucleotides: TGCGCCAGCAGCAGATTAGCGGGAACCCCCAATGAGCAGTTCTTC. Amino acids: CASSRLAGTPNEQFF.

The rearrangement links TRBV19 to TRBJ1-1, with D perhaps TRBD1 (5 bases). Germline V gene sequence: CDR1 LNHDA, CDR2 SQIVND (reference sequence). The germline V and J ends were trimmed by 5 bases and 4 bases, with 17 bases remaining between them. This CDR3 has 15 amino acids. The CDR3 here is CASSPFSGSGTEAFF. The CDR3 nucleotides read TGTGCCAGTAGTCCCTTTTCAGGGTCCGGCACTGAAGCTTTCTTT.

This clone has a handful of counts. Being one base from a much bigger clone, this may be a read error. This chain joins TRBV11-2 and TRBJ2-7; 14 nucleotides agree with TRBD2. The V gene end was trimmed by 4 bases and the J gene end by 6 bases; junction bases not matched to a gene: 5. This CDR3 region has 15 residues. Germline CDR1 is SGHAT and CDR2 is FQNNGV. The CDR3 sequence is CASSYGTSGSSEQYF. CDR3 bases: TGTGCCAGCAGCTACGGGACTAGCGGGAGTAGCGAGCAGTACTTC. The full variable domain, in which reference TRBV11-2 and TRBJ2-7 provide the parts outside the CDR3, is EAGVAQSPRYKIIEKRQSVAFWCNPISGHATLYWYQQILGQGPKLLIQFQNNGVVDDSQLPKDRFSAERLKGVDSTLKIQPAKLEDSAVYLCASSYGTSGSSEQYFGPGTRLTVT.

The gene calls are TRBV2 and TRBJ1-2; weak D call: TRBD1 (5 bases). V lost 3 bases and J lost 8, with 19 bases in between. The CDR3 loop spans 15 amino acids. Germline V gene lookup returns CDR1 SNHLY and CDR2 FYNNEI. In DNA form, the CDR3 reads TGTGCCAGCAGTGATGGGCAGGACCCAGGGAAAGGCTACACCTTC. Protein product: CASSDGQDPGKGYTF.

This clone has just a few counts. V usage is TRBV27 and J usage is TRBJ2-1; no reliable D call. Trimming pared 10 bases from V and 2 bases from J, leaving 9 bases between. This CDR3 is 12 amino acids long. Germline lookup yields CDR1 MNHEY and CDR2 SMNVEV (reference sequence). CDR3 loop: CATRSTYNEQFF. The CDR3 coding sequence is TGTGCCACTAGATCTACCTACAATGAGCAGTTCTTC.

The rearrangement uses TRBV10-3 and TRBJ1-1; unclear D gene. This CDR3 is 14 amino acids long. Trimming stripped 3 bases from V and 0 bases from J, with 8 bases between. The V gene's germline CDR1 is ENHRY and CDR2 SYGVKD. The CDR3 sequence is CAISEQYMNTEAFF. The CDR3 nucleotides read TGTGCCATCAGTGAACAGTACATGAACACTGAAGCTTTCTTT.